This T cell receptor (beta chain) was profiled in a study of T cell responses to AZD1222 COVID-19 vaccine. Whole-study results and caveats: Spike regions recognized by vaccine-associated CD4 TCRs spanned the protein, led by 160-218 and 743-854. Baseline seropositivity characterized only 5 or 6 AZD1222 recipients.

Generated by immunoSEQ multiplex PCR, the TCRdb table keeps only in-frame clones and is missing some. The table has about 140,000 clones, roughly 90% seen once; the top ten hold approximately 1.6%. The CDR3 contains 15 residues. With 2 bases removed from V and 4 bases from J, the gap between germline ends came to 11 bases. Germline CDR1 reads SGHDN; CDR2 reads FVKESK. Points on this clone: Antigen unknown.

The sequencing used peripheral blood, collected 28 days after the second AZD1222 dose. This TCR was recovered from an adult who received the AZD1222 COVID-19 vaccine. V is TRBV14 and J is TRBJ2-2, with D possibly matching TRBD1 (5 bases). CDR3 region: CASSQRLGLTGELFF. CDR3 in DNA: TGTGCCAGCAGCCAAAGGTTGGGGCTCACCGGGGAGCTGTTTTTT. The complete variable domain, with remaining parts taken from reference TRBV14 and TRBJ2-2, reads EAGVTQFPSHSVIEKGQTVTLRCDPISGHDNLYWYRRVMGKEIKFLLHFVKESKQDESGMPNNRFLAERTGGTYSTLKVQPAELEDSGVYFCASSQRLGLTGELFFGEGSRLTVL.